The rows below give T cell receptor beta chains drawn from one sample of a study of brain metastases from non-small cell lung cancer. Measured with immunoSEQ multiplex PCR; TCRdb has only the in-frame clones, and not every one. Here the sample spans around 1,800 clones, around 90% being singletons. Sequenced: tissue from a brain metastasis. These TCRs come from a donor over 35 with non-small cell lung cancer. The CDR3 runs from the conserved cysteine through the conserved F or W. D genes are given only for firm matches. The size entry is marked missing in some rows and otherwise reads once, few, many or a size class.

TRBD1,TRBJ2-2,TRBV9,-,TGTGCCAGCAGCTATACAGGGGCGGTCGGGGAGCTGTTTTTT,CASSYTGAVGELFF
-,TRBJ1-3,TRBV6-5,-,TGTGCCAGCAGTTCGTACTCTGGAAACACCATATATTTT,CASSSYSGNTIYF
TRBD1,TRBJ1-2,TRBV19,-,TGTGCCAGTAGTATCTCCTCGGGACAGGGAGGCTATGGCTACACCTTC,CASSISSGQGGYGYTF
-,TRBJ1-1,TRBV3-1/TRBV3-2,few,TGTGCCAGCAGCCAAGGACACGTGAACACTGAAGCTTTCTTT,CASSQGHVNTEAFF
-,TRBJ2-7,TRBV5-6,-,TGTGCCAGCAGCTTGGTGGTTAGGACAGCTGACGAGCAGTACTTC,CASSLVVRTADEQYF
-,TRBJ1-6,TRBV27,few,TGTGCCAGCAGTTTTAATAGGGTCCCAATCTATAATTCACCCCTCCACTTT,CASSFNRVPIYNSPLHF
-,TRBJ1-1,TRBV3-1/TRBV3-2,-,TGTGCCAGCAGCCAAGTGGTCAGGGGTGAGGCTTTCTTT,CASSQVVRGEAFF
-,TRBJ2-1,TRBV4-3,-,TGCGCCAGCAGCCAAGTTATGTCTGGGGCGCGTGAGCAGTTCTTC,CASSQVMSGAREQFF
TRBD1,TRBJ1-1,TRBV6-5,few,TGTGCCAGCAGTCCCGGGACAGGGCGTATCAGAGCTTTCTTT,CASSPGTGRIRAFF
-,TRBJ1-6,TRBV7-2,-,TGTGCCAGCAGCTCCTCGCCTCCGAGGTTAGGATCACCCCTCCACTTT,CASSSSPPRLGSPLHF
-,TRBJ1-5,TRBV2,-,TGTGCCAGCAGTCCAAGGGCGAGCGGCAATCAGCCCCAGCATTTT,CASSPRASGNQPQHF
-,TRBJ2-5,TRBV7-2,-,TGTGCCAGCAGCCTCCAGGGGACGCCAAGGGAGACCCAGTACTTC,CASSLQGTPRETQYF
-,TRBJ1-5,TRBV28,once,TGTGCCAGCAGTTTAAATGACAGGTATCAGCCCCAGCATTTT,CASSLNDRYQPQHF
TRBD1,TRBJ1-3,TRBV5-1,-,TGCGCCAGCAGCTTGGGGGGGACAGGGAACTCTGGAAACACCATATATTTT,CASSLGGTGNSGNTIYF